The 3 T cell receptor beta chains presented below share a single source sample, sequenced in a study of T cell changes during pregnancy in multiple sclerosis. Assay used: immunoSEQ multiplex PCR; TCRdb lists only in-frame clones, some missing. Counted here are some 18,000 clones, 80% to 90% occurring once; the ten biggest clones make up about 13%. Sequences were derived from CD8+ T cells from peripheral blood mononuclear cells, sampled in the third trimester of pregnancy. The origin of the receptors is a female donor in good health, enrolled as a control in a pregnancy study.

The genes are TRBV29-1 and TRBJ2-3; D unresolved. V was cut by 4 bases and J by 4 bases, with 6 bases left in between. Looked up from germline, CDR1 is SQVTM and CDR2 is ANQGSEA. CDR3 length: 11 residues. CDR3 amino acids: CSVVFADTQYF. In DNA, the CDR3 is TGCAGCGTTGTGTTCGCAGATACGCAGTATTTT.

The CDR3 DNA sequence: TGCGCCAGCAAGGGGGGGGGCCCCAATACGCAGTATTTT. Translating it yields CASKGGGPNTQYF. This rearrangement joins TRBV5-1 to TRBJ2-3, with D possibly TRBD2 on 7 matching bases. V was cut by 6 bases and J by 7 bases, with 15 bases left in between. The CDR3 covers 13 residues. Germline CDR1 reads SGHRS; CDR2 reads YFSETQ.

This chain joins TRBV27 and TRBJ2-1, with a possible D match to TRBD2 (5 bases). The germline V gene has CDR1 MNHEY and CDR2 SMNVEV (reference sequence). The CDR3 is made up of 13 amino acids. Trimming shortened V by 3 bases and J by 9 bases, and 12 bases separated the two germline ends. The CDR3 loop reads CASSLRGLVEQFF. Written as DNA, the CDR3 is TGTGCCAGCAGTTTGAGAGGACTGGTTGAGCAGTTCTTC.